This TCR beta chain was profiled in a study of T-cell reconstitution after alpha-beta-depleted transplantation in children. Unique molecular identifiers tagged the TCRbeta library. One entry per CDR3 protein results from TCRdb running MiXCR on the PCR reads. The sample carries around 490,000 distinct CDR3 sequences, roughly 10% recorded once. In its sample, this clonotype was seen a few times. Antigen specificity is unknown. Points from the study as a whole: By one year post-transplant, T-cell counts and diversity largely arose from T cells that were newly produced. Several hundred graft clones that had expanded were reportedly the source of alpha-beta T cells about two months after transplant.

The clonotype was recovered from a female patient aged 2 to 10 who had a stem cell transplant for aplastic anemia, so the T cells may come from the graft donor. This specimen consisted of PBMCs, mostly from graft donor cells, obtained 180 days after TCRalphabeta/CD19-depleted stem cell transplant.

This CDR3 is CASSYRQYQPQHF. The CDR3, as DNA: TGTGCCAGCAGTTACAGACAGTATCAGCCCCAGCATTTT. This chain connects TRBV12-3 or TRBV12-4 to TRBJ1-5; a possible D gene is TRBD1 (5 bases). The CDR3 covers 13 residues. V lost 4 bases, J lost 5 bases, and 9 bases lay in between.